This TCR beta chain was identified during a study of HIV-infected patients and healthy controls (dated by TCRdb to 2013 to 2016). Background on the whole study: The study tested whether deep TCR repertoire sequencing of HIV patients' small blood samples could capture immune perturbation and reconstitution.

What the research found in general, with its limitations: Significantly higher mean Gini indices were seen in HIV-infected repertoires than in controls, possibly reflecting oligoclonality. Both the Jaccard index and the count of highly shared sequences showed that healthy controls shared more CDR3s between individuals than HIV+ patients did. Alpha-chain CDR3s from MAIT cells occurred at high frequency in healthy controls but were severely depleted in HIV+ repertoires. Processing was restricted to sixteen HIV-infected individuals, which the authors judged to be a major constraint on the generalizability of the findings. Unequal numbers of distinct sequences between patients and controls complicated comparisons, and size-matching overweighted rare events from HIV-infected data. The study cohorts differed slightly in age and sex profile, but those differences did not account for the observed differences in diversity. Eight alpha and eight beta V genes showed significantly different mean usage between HIV-infected patients and controls. Pairing of alpha and beta chains was not determined in the samples. Size-matched repertoire data did not replicate the apparent post-therapy recovery of the Gini index in HIV-infected patients. The dynamics of distinct T-cell subpopulations could not be separated, and sequencing depth was restricted, because whole blood was used. In the study, no determination of donor HLA types was made. Compared with untreated HIV+ repertoires, healthy control repertoires had roughly threefold more distinct CDR3s and a higher Shannon diversity. During therapy, HIV-associated CDR3s significantly decreased in frequency, while CMV-associated CDR3s did not change significantly, though most became more frequent.

Ten or more counts support this clonotype. No antigen is known for it. No base-level quality is on record; no much larger clone is a single base apart. Whole blood was used without cell fractionation, so all unsorted peripheral T cells were reflected in the repertoire. As controls, ten healthy donors without infection were sampled, and about 40% of the ten donors were sampled a second time two to four months later. An approximately 2.6 ml sample of peripheral blood was drawn into Tempus tubes for RNA extraction. The TURBO-DNase kit was used to remove leftover genomic DNA, and GLOBINclear was used to deplete globin mRNA. Using SuperScript III with primers targeting the alpha and beta constant regions, about 520 ng of RNA was reverse transcribed. Alpha and beta chain libraries were generated separately via chain-specific third strand synthesis with multiplexing indices. The protocol used a single primer pair to amplify all rearrangements within a chain, which avoided primer bias, and attached molecular barcodes to each cDNA molecule. T4 RNA Ligase 1 joined purified cDNA to a 5' RACE adapter that carried a random hexamer and the SP2 sequencing primer site. Second strand synthesis was performed with Phusion polymerase and primed from the SP2 site, and slow temperature ramps were applied to favor optimal annealing. The 12-nucleotide barcode on each molecule comprised two random hexamer sequences, both introduced before amplification and concatenated. A short first PCR added P5 and P7 adapter elements plus a second index, followed by a roughly 24-cycle amplification PCR with P5s and P7 primers. The libraries went through around 28 PCR cycles in total, were quantified on a Qubit, were sized on a Bioanalyzer, and were diluted to roughly 4.1 nM. Sequencing of the normalized libraries was done on an Illumina MiSeq using 2 x 250 paired-end kits. Into 10 ul Tris-Cl, the reverse transcription reactions were eluted following cleanup on MinElute columns. Adapter ligations ran for 20 to 25 hours at 16 degrees C and were afterwards cleaned with AMPure XP beads at a 1:1 ratio. The original pipeline was this. Demultiplexed FASTQ files were processed with a modified Decombinator by which V, J, insert and barcode information was output. Sequences that shared a barcode but differed from the dominant sequence were treated as errors and discarded, and barcodes were clustered at Levenshtein distance 3 and counted to estimate the original cDNA molecules. For downstream analyses, the R packages ineq, vegan, igraph and RCytoscape were used, along with IMGT nomenclature and CDR3 definitions. The authors computed V gene usage over distinct sequences and counted each TCR a single time to avoid skew from clonal expansion. Similarity networks connected unique CDR3 amino acid sequences within a donor whenever two sequences differed by a single Levenshtein edit. In the repertoires, a search was made for a compiled set of published HIV-specific CDR3s (roughly 92 alpha, some 700 beta) and CMV-specific CDR3s (under 14 alpha, some 250 beta). Random subsampling to size-matched repertoires demonstrated that the decreased diversity in patients did not result from their lower sequence numbers. TCRdb trimmed public reads at Q25 via fastp, called clones via MiXCR and kept in-frame beta chains. Merged by CDR3 protein, the rows form single entries marked with the most common genes and DNA. The V and J calls were not made by the authors but by TCRdb's processing. The sample table holds under 20,000 distinct CDR3 sequences, of which around 10% were seen once. Of the sample, approximately 2.5% falls within the top ten clones.

Sequenced sample: blood. This clonotype originated in an adult in good health.

Read as DNA, the sequence is TGTGCCAGCAACCAATTGACAGGGGAAGTAACCGGGGAGCTGTTTTTT. The encoded protein is CASNQLTGEVTGELFF. The rearranged segments are TRBV6-2 or TRBV6-3 and TRBJ2-2; the central 8 bases match TRBD1. The CDR3 covers 16 residues, taking in both the cysteine and the phenylalanine. Only CDR3 DNA is held: 48 bases, read in frame from base 1. The germline V and J ends show losses of 7 bases and 5 bases respectively, and no gene match explains 12 bases of the junction. From the germline V gene, CDR1 is MNHEY and CDR2 is SVGEGT.